This T cell receptor (beta chain) came from a study of CD8 T cells in ankylosing spondylitis. One entry per CDR3 protein, called by TCRdb with MiXCR from the 5' RACE reads. The table includes a few hundred thousand distinct CDR3 sequences, around 20% detected once. This CDR3 has 14 residues. V was trimmed by 0 bases and J by 3 bases, leaving 9 bases between them. The V gene's germline CDR1 is SGDLS and CDR2 YYNGEE. Input material: blood, either unsorted or a sorted T cell fraction (not recorded which). This TCR was sampled from a female donor with ankylosing spondylitis or in good health (not recorded which). The chain joins TRBV9 to TRBJ1-1; the D is unclear. CDR3 sequence: CASSVEAVDTEAFF. As DNA, the CDR3 is TGTGCCAGCAGCGTAGAGGCCGTAGACACTGAAGCTTTCTTT.